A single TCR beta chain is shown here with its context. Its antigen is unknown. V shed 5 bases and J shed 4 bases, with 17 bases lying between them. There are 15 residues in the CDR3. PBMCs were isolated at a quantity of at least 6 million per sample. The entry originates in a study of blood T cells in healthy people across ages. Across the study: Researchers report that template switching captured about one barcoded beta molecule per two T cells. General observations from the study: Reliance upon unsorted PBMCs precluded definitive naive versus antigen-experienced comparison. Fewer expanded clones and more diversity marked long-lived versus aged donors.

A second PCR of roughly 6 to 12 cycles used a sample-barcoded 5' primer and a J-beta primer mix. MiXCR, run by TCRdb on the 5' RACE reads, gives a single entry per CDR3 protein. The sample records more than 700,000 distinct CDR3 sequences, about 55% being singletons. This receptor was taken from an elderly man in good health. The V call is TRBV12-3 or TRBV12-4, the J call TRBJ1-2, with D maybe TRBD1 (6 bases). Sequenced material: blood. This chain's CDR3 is CASSHQTGALYGYTF. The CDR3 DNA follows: TGTGCCAGCAGTCATCAAACGGGGGCGCTCTATGGCTACACCTTC.